This entry lists 13 T cell receptor beta chains sequenced from one sample in a study of T-cell memory formation after mild COVID-19. A single record per CDR3 protein comes from TCRdb applying MiXCR to the 5' RACE reads. The sample consists of 380,000 or so distinct CDR3 sequences, roughly 14% of them appearing once. The sample was PBMCs or a T cell subset sorted from them (not recorded which). These receptors were obtained from a man aged 18 to 29 who had mild COVID-19 (a few samples of this study predate the infection). Cell type and time point are not known.

The table lists this clonotype with a few counts. The chain employs TRBV7-9 and TRBJ2-1, with 7 bases that match TRBD1. Germline V lookup: CDR1 SEHNR, CDR2 FQNEAQ (reference sequence). This CDR3 comprises 14 residues. After removal of 5 bases from V and 5 bases from J, the junction contained 6 bases not matched to a gene. CDR3 amino acids: CASSRSDRHNEQFF. The CDR3 DNA is TGTGCCAGCAGCCGCTCGGACAGGCACAATGAGCAGTTCTTC.

This clonotype was recorded only once. The rearrangement joins TRBV5-1 to TRBJ1-3; weak D call: TRBD1 (5 bases). CDR3 length: 15 residues. In germline, CDR1 is SGHRS, CDR2 YFSETQ. The V and J ends lost 6 bases and 0 bases respectively, with 13 bases between them. The CDR3 is CASTPGGTSGNTIYF. The CDR3 nucleotides are TGCGCCAGCACCCCCGGGGGAACCTCTGGAAACACCATATATTTT. The full variable domain, its missing parts supplied by reference TRBV5-1 and TRBJ1-3, is KAGVTQTPRYLIKTRGQQVTLSCSPISGHRSVSWYQQTPGQGLQFLFEYFSETQRNKGNFPGRFSGRQFSNSRSEMNVSTLELGDSALYLCASTPGGTSGNTIYFGEGSWLTVV.

J is TRBJ1-4 and V is TRBV6-5, with D uncertain. Germline V lookup: CDR1 MNHEY, CDR2 SVGAGI. The CDR3 loop spans 14 amino acids. Trimming took 1 base from V and 8 from J, leaving 11 bases between them. CDR3 in amino acids: CASSYLRDYEKLFF. CDR3 DNA sequence: TGTGCCAGCAGTTACTTACGGGATTACGAAAAACTGTTTTTT.

This clonotype was seen only a few times. The chain is built from TRBV7-9 and TRBJ2-5; the D gene is possibly TRBD2 (7 bases). CDR3 length: 17 residues. The V end lost 1 base, the J end lost 1 base, and 16 bases lay between the germline ends. CDR1 SEHNR and CDR2 FQNEAQ come from the germline V gene (reference sequence). CDR3 in amino acids: CASSLGGGSPIQETQYF. The DNA of the CDR3 is TGTGCCAGCAGCTTAGGGGGGGGCAGCCCGATCCAAGAGACCCAGTACTTC.

The chain couples TRBV9 to TRBJ2-5; D call uncertain. Between the trimmed V and J ends, which lost 4 bases and 4 bases, there was a span of 11 bases. The CDR3 sequence is 13 residues long. Looked up from germline, CDR1 is SGDLS and CDR2 is YYNGEE. DNA of the CDR3: TGTGCCAGCAGCCCCTCGAAGGGAGAGACCCAGTACTTC. Residues: CASSPSKGETQYF. Looking up the rest from reference TRBV9 and TRBJ2-5 gives the full variable domain: DSGVTQTPKHLITATGQRVTLRCSPRSGDLSVYWYQQSLDQGLQFLIQYYNGEERAKGNILERFSAQQFPDLHSELNLSSLELGDSALYFCASSPSKGETQYFGPGTRLLVL.

This clonotype was picked up a small number of times. The chain uses TRBV28 and TRBJ2-1, with D possibly being TRBD1 or TRBD2 (5 bases each). The germline V gene encodes CDR1 MDHEN and CDR2 SYDVKM. V lost 6 bases, J lost 7 bases, and 13 bases lay in between. This CDR3 is 13 amino acids long. The CDR3 is CASSVVWGNEQFF. For the CDR3, the DNA is TGTGCCAGCAGCGTAGTTTGGGGGAATGAGCAGTTCTTC.

This clonotype occurred many times. V gene TRBV6-5 combines with J gene TRBJ2-7; 8 nucleotides agree with TRBD2. CDR3 size: 17 residues. Germline V gene data show CDR1 as MNHEY and CDR2 as SVGAGI. Trimming at V came to 2 bases and at J to 0 bases, leaving 9 bases not matched to a gene. The CDR3 is CASSYPIRGGTSYEQYF. CDR3 sequence (DNA): TGTGCCAGCAGTTACCCGATTCGCGGGGGGACCTCCTACGAGCAGTACTTC.

This clonotype has just a few counts. The V gene is TRBV28, the J gene TRBJ2-2; D not resolved. CDR3 length: 16 residues. Looked up from germline, CDR1 is MDHEN and CDR2 is SYDVKM. V was cut by 3 bases and J by 8 bases, with 19 bases left in between. The CDR3 sequence: CASSFLPTETLGELFF. The CDR3 nucleotides are TGTGCCAGCAGTTTCCTTCCGACCGAAACCCTAGGGGAGCTGTTTTTT. The whole variable domain, remainder taken from reference TRBV28 and TRBJ2-2, is DVKVTQSSRYLVKRTGEKVFLECVQDMDHENMFWYRQDPGLGLRLIYFSYDVKMKEKGDIPEGYSVSREKKERFSLILESASTNQTSMYLCASSFLPTETLGELFFGEGSRLTVL.

The chain uses TRBV29-1 and TRBJ2-3; no clear D gene. From germline, CDR1 is SQVTM and CDR2 ANQGSEA. The CDR3 contains 13 residues. Trimming took off 6 bases at V and 0 bases at J, with 10 bases between the two ends. The CDR3 bases are TGCAGCGTGCGTGGACGGAGCACAGATACGCAGTATTTT. It is translated as CSVRGRSTDTQYF.

The J gene is TRBJ2-7, the V gene TRBV20-1; tentative D call: TRBD2 (6 bases). With 6 bases removed from V and 3 bases from J, the gap between germline ends came to 12 bases. Germline V lookup: CDR1 DFQATT, CDR2 SNEGSKA (reference sequence). CDR3 length: 12 residues. DNA for the CDR3: TGCAGTGCCAGGAGGGAGATCTACGAGCAGTACGTC. Encoded protein: CSARREIYEQYV.

V usage is TRBV20-1 and J usage is TRBJ1-6; 9 bases align to TRBD1. After removal of 5 bases from V and 10 bases from J, the junction contained 12 bases not matched to a gene. The CDR3 covers 15 residues. Germline loops: CDR1 DFQATT, CDR2 SNEGSKA (reference sequence). CDR3 residues: CSAGPGQGEYSPLHF. CDR3 DNA: TGCAGTGCTGGTCCGGGACAGGGTGAATACTCACCCCTCCACTTT.

This clonotype was detected many times. This chain connects TRBV5-1 to TRBJ2-2; TRBD1 matches 10 bases. CDR1 and CDR2 (germline): SGHRS, YFSETQ. The trim removed 4 bases at V and 6 bases at J, leaving 3 bases unmatched. The CDR3 totals 14 residues. The CDR3 reads CASSEGTGAGELFF. The DNA of the CDR3 is TGCGCCAGCAGCGAGGGGACAGGGGCCGGGGAGCTGTTTTTT.

The chain is built from TRBV2 and TRBJ2-4, with D tentatively TRBD2 (5 bases). CDR1 is SNHLY and CDR2 is FYNNEI in the germline V gene. This CDR3 is 14 amino acids long. V gave up 4 bases and J gave up 0 bases, with 7 bases separating them. The CDR3 sequence: CASSAGIAKNIQYF. CDR3 DNA: TGTGCCAGCAGTGCCGGGATAGCCAAAAACATTCAGTACTTC.